The following is a T cell receptor beta chain sequence with its context. The data were obtained in a study of OX40 agonist ivuxolimab in advanced cancers. TCRdb keeps only in-frame clones here, not all; method: immunoSEQ multiplex PCR. The sample lists tens of thousands of clones, roughly 80% seen once, with roughly 7.9% in the top ten. The CDR3 has 15 amino acids. The germline V and J ends were trimmed by 2 bases and 4 bases, with 14 bases remaining between them. Germline CDR1 reads MNHEY; CDR2 reads SVGAGI. This sequence originates from an adult with an advanced solid tumor such as melanoma, head and neck, liver or kidney cancer. The chain has TRBV6-5 and TRBJ1-1; tentative D call: TRBD1 (6 bases). Sequencing was performed on CD4+ or CD8+ T cells sorted from blood, taken in a trial of the OX40 agonist ivuxolimab. CDR3 loop: CASSYTQQGRTEAFF. In DNA, the CDR3 is TGTGCCAGCAGTTACACCCAACAGGGCCGCACTGAAGCTTTCTTT.